A single sample is the source of the 8 T cell receptor beta chains below, sequenced in a study of CD8 T cells in ankylosing spondylitis (TCRdb year 2017). The library was prepared using 5' RACE. For sequencing, an Illumina HiSeq 2500 was employed. TCRdb handled the public reads itself, with Q25 trimming in fastp and clone calling in MiXCR, and kept productive beta chains. Merged by CDR3 protein, the rows form single entries marked with the most common genes and DNA. The sample table shows about 150,000 distinct CDR3 sequences, and 40% to 50% are seen once. The ten top clones hold 12% to 15% of the sample. The source material was synovial fluid, either unsorted or a sorted T cell fraction (not recorded which). These receptors originate from a male donor with ankylosing spondylitis.

V is TRBV9 and J is TRBJ1-1; 9 positions match TRBD1. The ends lost 3 bases at V and 5 bases at J; junction bases unmatched: 8. This CDR3 has 15 residues. Per germline, CDR1 SGDLS and CDR2 YYNGEE. The DNA for the CDR3 is TGTGCCAGCAGCGGATGGGACAGGGAGCCTACTGAAGCTTTCTTT. The encoded protein is CASSGWDREPTEAFF.

This clonotype has a handful of counts. The rearrangement uses TRBV7-3 and TRBJ2-1, with a possible D match to TRBD2 (5 bases). Germline V gives CDR1 SGHTA, CDR2 FQGTGA. The CDR3 covers 14 residues. The V end lost 0 bases, the J end lost 2 bases, and 5 bases lay between the germline ends. CDR3 nucleotide sequence: TGTGCCAGCAGCTTAACCGGGGCCTACAATGAGCAGTTCTTC. Protein sequence: CASSLTGAYNEQFF.

The table lists this clonotype with a few counts. The chain joins TRBV4-1 to TRBJ1-5; D unclear. In germline, CDR1 is MGHRA, CDR2 YSYEKL. This CDR3 is built from 17 residues. Trimming left V 2 bases short and J 6 bases short, with 20 bases between. The CDR3, as DNA: TGCGCCAGCAGCCAAACTTTTTGGGGTGGGTTTGCTCAGCCCCAGCATTTT. Amino acid sequence: CASSQTFWGGFAQPQHF.

The chain recombines TRBV11-1 with TRBJ2-1; TRBD2 aligns across 7 bases. J was trimmed by 2 bases and V by 5 bases; bases with no gene match: 9. Germline assignment: CDR1 SGHAT and CDR2 FQDESV (reference sequence). CDR3 length equals 16 residues. The CDR3 DNA is TGTGCCAGCAGCCTAGGGAGCGGGATGACCTACAATGAGCAGTTCTTC. Encoded protein: CASSLGSGMTYNEQFF.

This sequence joins TRBV6-2 or TRBV6-3 and TRBJ2-1, with D possibly being TRBD2 (5 bases). Germline CDR1 MNHEY, CDR2 SVGEGT. V was pared by 6 bases and J by 10 bases, with 19 bases between. This CDR3 is built from 14 residues. In DNA form, the CDR3 reads TGTGCCAGCAGACCCCTGGGCGGCGGGTCGGAGCAGTTCTTC. This translates into CASRPLGGGSEQFF.

The chain uses TRBV7-8 and TRBJ2-7; 7 bases align to TRBD2. The CDR3 runs to 16 residues. The J segment lost 5 bases and the V segment lost 0 bases, leaving 10 bases of the junction unmatched. Germline V CDR1 and CDR2: SGHVS, FQNEAQ. The CDR3 sequence: CASSLAPGGTDHEQYF. CDR3 DNA: TGTGCCAGCAGCTTAGCGCCGGGGGGAACGGATCACGAGCAGTACTTC.

This clonotype was counted between two and nine times. The chain carries TRBV9 and TRBJ1-6; D not certain. The CDR3 has 15 residues. Germline V gene lookup returns CDR1 SGDLS and CDR2 YYNGEE. V was pared by 5 bases and J by 0 bases, with 9 bases between. The CDR3 protein is CASRRASSYNSPLHF. In nucleotides, the CDR3 is TGTGCCAGCAGGAGGGCCAGCTCCTATAATTCACCCCTCCACTTT.

The V call is TRBV28, the J call TRBJ1-5, with TRBD1 matching 7 bases. CDR1 is MDHEN and CDR2 is SYDVKM in the germline V gene. J gave up 2 bases and V 6 bases, and 4 bases lay outside the gene matches. The CDR3 is 14 residues long. CDR3 sequence reads: CASSNTGGNQPQHF. For the CDR3, the DNA is TGTGCCAGCAGCAATACAGGGGGCAATCAGCCCCAGCATTTT.